Below, 26 T cell receptor beta chains from the same sample are listed, as sequenced in a study of T-cell reconstitution after alpha-beta-depleted transplantation in children. Preparation of the TCRbeta library was carried out with unique molecular identifiers. TCRdb independently ran MiXCR on the PCR reads; one entry per CDR3 protein. The table records over 300,000 distinct CDR3 sequences, about 9.4% of them present only once. This material consisted of PBMCs from the stem cell graft donor, taken from the stem cell graft. The receptors were sampled from a human donor who donated a stem cell graft to a child with acute lymphoblastic leukemia.

This clonotype was observed a few times. The chain joins TRBV7-2 to TRBJ1-3; tentatively, D is TRBD1 (5 bases). V was shortened by 6 bases and J by 1 base, with 10 bases between the two germline ends. CDR3 size: 14 residues. Germline CDR1 SGHTA, CDR2 FQGNSA. CDR3: CASSQGQSGNTIYF. CDR3 DNA: TGTGCCAGCAGTCAAGGACAATCTGGAAACACCATATATTTT.

The rearrangement links TRBV20-1 to TRBJ2-3, with 7 bases matching TRBD2. V shed 4 bases and J 0 bases; nucleotides not matched to a gene: 7. The CDR3 is 15 residues long. Germline CDR1 reads DFQATT; CDR2 reads SNEGSKA (reference sequence). CDR3 in DNA: TGCAGTGCTACTCTAGCGGTCAGTAGCACAGATACGCAGTATTTT. It codes for CSATLAVSSTDTQYF.

This clonotype was picked up a small number of times. The chain uses TRBV30 and TRBJ1-1, with unresolved D. The germline V gene has CDR1 GTSNPN and CDR2 SVGIG (reference sequence). The CDR3 loop spans 13 amino acids. Trimming pared 0 bases from V and 5 bases from J, leaving 10 bases between. The CDR3 here is CAWSVSEVTEAFF. The CDR3 coding sequence is TGTGCCTGGAGTGTGTCTGAGGTAACTGAAGCTTTCTTT.

In its sample, this clonotype was seen a few times. J is TRBJ2-7 and V is TRBV5-1; D gene ambiguous. V dropped 0 bases and J dropped 6 bases, with 16 bases sitting between them. The CDR3 totals 15 residues. CDR1 and CDR2 (germline): SGHRS, YFSETQ. CDR3 nucleotides: TGCGCCAGCAGCTTGGAGCCAGCCTCTAGTCGCGAGCAGTACTTC. Its translation is CASSLEPASSREQYF. Supplemented by reference TRBV5-1 and TRBJ2-7, the full variable domain reads KAGVTQTPRYLIKTRGQQVTLSCSPISGHRSVSWYQQTPGQGLQFLFEYFSETQRNKGNFPGRFSGRQFSNSRSEMNVSTLELGDSALYLCASSLEPASSREQYFGPGTRLTVT.

The V call is TRBV4-2, the J call TRBJ2-4; 11 bases line up with TRBD1. Trimming took 1 base from V and 12 from J; bases not matched to a gene: 11. Germline V CDR1 and CDR2: LGHNA, YNFKEQ. The CDR3 contains 16 residues. The CDR3 region has the DNA TGTGCCAGCAGCCAAGGGGGACAGGGGGTCGTAGGCAGTCAGTACTTC. Its translation is CASSQGGQGVVGSQYF.

Ten or more counts support this clonotype. The rearrangement joins TRBV20-1 to TRBJ2-1, with D possibly being TRBD2 (5 bases). V was shortened by 1 base and J by 7 bases, with 17 bases between the two germline ends. CDR1 is DFQATT, CDR2 SNEGSKA, per germline (reference sequence). CDR3 length: 15 residues. The CDR3 nucleotides read TGCAGTGCTAGAGGGAGGATGGCTGAGTTAAATGAGCAGTTCTTC. Protein: CSARGRMAELNEQFF.

This clonotype was counted only a few times. J is TRBJ2-1 and V is TRBV7-2; 8 bases align to TRBD1. The junction had 5 bases not matched to a gene; V was cut back by 5 bases and J by 5 bases. The CDR3 is 14 amino acids. CDR1 and CDR2 (germline): SGHTA, FQGNSA. The CDR3 DNA reads TGTGCCAGCAGCGAGGACAGGGCCGACAATGAGCAGTTCTTC. Residues: CASSEDRADNEQFF. Supplemented by reference TRBV7-2 and TRBJ2-1, the full variable domain reads GAGVSQSPSNKVTEKGKDVELRCDPISGHTALYWYRQSLGQGLEFLIYFQGNSAPDKSGLPSDRFSAERTGGSVSTLTIQRTQQEDSAVYLCASSEDRADNEQFFGPGTRLTVL.

This clonotype has a count of ten or more. V is TRBV7-2 and J is TRBJ2-1; TRBD2 agrees at 7 bases. The germline CDR1 and CDR2 sequences are SGHTA and FQGNSA. V lost 1 base and J lost 5; bases outside the gene matches: 8. The length of the CDR3 is 16 residues. This CDR3 reads CASSLGASGRHNEQFF. The CDR3 nucleotides read TGTGCCAGCAGCTTAGGGGCTAGCGGACGACACAATGAGCAGTTCTTC.

The table lists this clonotype with a few counts. The chain couples TRBV5-5 to TRBJ2-7, with D maybe TRBD2 (6 bases). CDR1 SGHKS and CDR2 YYEKEE come from the germline V gene (reference sequence). V lost 7 bases, J lost 0 bases, and 17 bases lay in between. CDR3 length: 15 residues. The CDR3 reads CASLMRDAGSYEQYF. CDR3 bases: TGTGCCAGCCTCATGCGGGACGCCGGCTCCTACGAGCAGTACTTC.

This clonotype was seen a few times. V gene TRBV20-1 combines with J gene TRBJ2-7; D is unresolved. CDR3 length equals 12 residues. Trimming pared 3 bases from V and 0 bases from J, leaving 6 bases between. The germline CDR1 and CDR2 sequences are DFQATT and SNEGSKA (reference sequence). The CDR3 reads CSASEFSYEQYF. CDR3 DNA: TGCAGTGCTAGCGAGTTCTCCTACGAGCAGTACTTC.

The chain has TRBV7-3 and TRBJ2-7; D remains ambiguous. The germline V and J ends were trimmed by 2 bases and 0 bases, with 8 bases remaining between them. Germline lookup yields CDR1 SGHTA and CDR2 FQGTGA. This CDR3 is 14 amino acids long. CDR3 coding DNA: TGTGCCAGCAGCTTAGGCGGTAACTCCTACGAGCAGTACTTC. Amino acid sequence: CASSLGGNSYEQYF.

This clonotype was counted many times. The chain joins TRBV12-3 or TRBV12-4 to TRBJ2-1; D possibly uses TRBD1 or TRBD2 (5 bases each). The CDR3 spans 17 residues. V was clipped by 6 bases and J by 1 base, with 19 bases between them. The CDR3 here is CASRSGTATLSYNEQFF. CDR3 DNA: TGTGCCAGCAGATCAGGGACGGCGACGCTGTCCTACAATGAGCAGTTCTTC.

This clonotype was counted only a few times. The rearrangement joins TRBV4-1 to TRBJ1-1; no clear D gene. The V gene lost 2 bases and the J gene lost 5 bases, with 18 bases spanning the gap. CDR1 MGHRA and CDR2 YSYEKL come from the germline V gene. The CDR3 has 16 amino acids. The CDR3 coding sequence is TGCGCCAGCAGCCAAAGGTTAGGGAGGGTGATTACTGAAGCTTTCTTT. Translation gives CASSQRLGRVITEAFF.

Only a few counts were recorded for this clonotype. J is TRBJ2-5 and V is TRBV7-3, with a tentative D call TRBD1 (5 bases). V shed 1 base and J shed 5 bases, with 17 bases lying between them. The CDR3 sequence is 16 residues long. The germline V gene has CDR1 SGHTA and CDR2 FQGTGA. Here the CDR3 DNA reads TGTGCCAGCAGCTTAATGGGTCCGGGTTCAGGGGAGACCCAGTACTTC. It specifies CASSLMGPGSGETQYF.

In regard to this clonotype: Relative to the germline gene, one junction end is altered; a read error may explain this. V and J are TRBV6-1 and TRBJ2-1; 10 bases agree with TRBD2. CDR3 length equals 15 residues. From germline, CDR1 is MNHNS and CDR2 SASEGT. The CDR3 loop reads CASNPRTSGYNEHFF. In DNA form, the CDR3 reads TGTGCCAGCAACCCCCGGACTAGCGGCTACAATGAGCACTTCTTC.

The V call is TRBV6-2 or TRBV6-3, the J call TRBJ2-7; no clear D. CDR3 length equals 17 residues. Trimming removed 4 bases from V and 0 bases from J, with 19 bases in between. Germline loops: CDR1 MNHEY, CDR2 SVGEGT. The CDR3 DNA sequence: TGTGCCAGCAGTTTTGGATCCACCGGTGGGGACTCCTACGAGCAGTACTTC. This gives the protein CASSFGSTGGDSYEQYF.

There are many counts of this clonotype. V and J are TRBV12-3 or TRBV12-4 and TRBJ2-1; D uncertain. CDR3 length: 15 amino acids. Trimming stripped 6 bases from V and 6 bases from J, with 18 bases between. The chain's CDR3 is CASSPNGQLTNEQFF. For the CDR3, the DNA is TGTGCCAGCAGCCCAAATGGGCAACTCACCAATGAGCAGTTCTTC.

This rearrangement joins TRBV18 to TRBJ2-6; possible D gene TRBD2, 5 bases. The CDR3 is 16 residues long. CDR1 and CDR2 (germline): KGHSH, LQKENI. The germline V and J ends were trimmed by 5 bases and 4 bases, with 15 bases remaining between them. CDR3 nucleotides: TGTGCCAGCTCATTAACGAGCGGTACCGGGGCCAACGTCCTGACTTTC. Translation: CASSLTSGTGANVLTF.

This clonotype has just a few counts. The chain combines TRBV2 with TRBJ2-3; tentative D call: TRBD2 (6 bases). The V gene lost 7 bases and the J gene lost 5 bases, with 13 bases spanning the gap. Germline CDR1 is SNHLY and CDR2 is FYNNEI. CDR3 length: 13 residues. CDR3 protein: CASNPGSGDTQYF. The CDR3 bases are TGTGCCAGCAATCCCGGGAGCGGAGATACGCAGTATTTT.

In its sample, this clonotype was seen a few times. The V and J genes are TRBV5-5 and TRBJ2-2, with 8 bases lining up with TRBD1. V lost 1 base, J lost 6 bases, and 5 bases stayed unmatched. CDR3 length: 15 amino acids. Germline V gene data show CDR1 as SGHKS and CDR2 as YYEKEE (reference sequence). CDR3 coding DNA: TGTGCCAGCAGCTTGAGATCAGGGGGCCCCGGGGAGCTGTTTTTT. This gives the protein CASSLRSGGPGELFF.

This clonotype was seen a handful of times. The chain has TRBV29-1 and TRBJ2-3; 11 bases are shared with TRBD2. Germline CDR1 SQVTM, CDR2 ANQGSEA. The CDR3 contains 15 residues. V shed 8 bases, J shed 2 bases, and the junction held 9 bases outside the gene matches. CDR3 coding DNA: TGCAGCTTCGCCGGGACTAGCGGTGACACAGATACGCAGTATTTT. It translates to CSFAGTSGDTDTQYF.

The genes are TRBV5-1 and TRBJ2-1, with 10 positions matching TRBD2. Per germline, CDR1 SGHRS and CDR2 YFSETQ. The trim removed 4 bases at V and 3 bases at J, leaving 4 bases unmatched. This CDR3 comprises 15 residues. The CDR3 DNA is TGCGCCAGCAGCCCTAGCGGGAGTGACTACAATGAGCAGTTCTTC. As protein: CASSPSGSDYNEQFF.

This clonotype was counted a few times. The CDR3, as DNA: TGCAGTGCTTTACTAGCGGAGTTTTACAATGAGCAGTTCTTC. Its translation is CSALLAEFYNEQFF. The chain couples TRBV20-1 to TRBJ2-1; 8 positions agree with TRBD2. This CDR3 is 14 amino acids long. V shed 5 bases, J shed 4 bases, and the junction held 7 bases outside the gene matches. Germline V CDR1 and CDR2: DFQATT, SNEGSKA (reference sequence).

The rearrangement uses TRBV10-3 and TRBJ2-3, with 8 bases matching TRBD2. The CDR3 totals 15 residues. V was pared by 7 bases and J by 2 bases, with 8 bases of the junction left unmatched. Germline V gives CDR1 ENHRY, CDR2 SYGVKD. The CDR3 spells CAITGATSATDTQYF. DNA for the CDR3: TGTGCCATCACTGGAGCGACTAGCGCCACAGATACGCAGTATTTT.

This clonotype was counted a few times. J is TRBJ2-5 and V is TRBV15; possible D gene TRBD2, 6 bases. The CDR3 has 15 residues. Germline CDR1 reads LNHNV; CDR2 reads YYDKDF (reference sequence). Trimming left V 4 bases short and J 4 bases short, with 16 bases between. The CDR3 protein is CATSNPSGGPETQYF. CDR3 in DNA: TGTGCCACCAGCAACCCTTCTGGAGGGCCAGAGACCCAGTACTTC.

The chain uses TRBV25-1 and TRBJ2-4; D not certain. Trimming pared 4 bases from V and 5 bases from J, leaving 6 bases between. The CDR3 runs 12 residues. The germline gives CDR1 MGHDK, CDR2 SYGVNS. The CDR3 is CASSGFQNIQYF. Written as DNA, the CDR3 is TGTGCCAGCAGTGGATTCCAAAACATTCAGTACTTC.